The 27 T cell receptor beta chains below were found in one sample sequenced in a study of T-cell memory formation after mild COVID-19. Each CDR3 protein is one row after TCRdb ran MiXCR on the 5' RACE reads. The table has about 440,000 distinct CDR3 sequences, 15% to 20% seen once; the top ten hold 7.5% to 9.5%. The sequenced sample was PBMCs or a T cell subset sorted from them (not recorded which). The receptors were gathered from an adult woman who had mild COVID-19 (a few samples of this study predate the infection). Cell type and time point are not known.

This clonotype was counted a few times. In DNA, the CDR3 is TGTGCCAGCAGCCCGGAAGGGGGGAGGATGCAGTTCTTC. Translating it yields CASSPEGGRMQFF. J is TRBJ2-1 and V is TRBV7-2; D possibly uses TRBD1 or TRBD2 (6 bases each). CDR1 is SGHTA, CDR2 FQGNSA, per germline. V gave up 5 bases and J gave up 12 bases, with 17 bases separating them. This CDR3 is built from 13 residues.

This sequence joins TRBV20-1 and TRBJ2-7, with D hard to call. Trimming shortened V by 4 bases and J by 1 base, and 17 bases separated the two germline ends. Germline assignment: CDR1 DFQATT and CDR2 SNEGSKA (reference sequence). The CDR3 consists of 15 residues. Written as DNA, the CDR3 is TGCAGTGCTATTCTGCACAGCAGGATTTCCTACGAGCAGTACTTC. Its protein is CSAILHSRISYEQYF.

The chain carries TRBV18 and TRBJ2-2; possibly TRBD1 for D (5 bases). Per the germline V gene, CDR1 is KGHSH and CDR2 is LQKENI. Trimming shortened V by 2 bases and J by 2 bases, and 9 bases separated the two germline ends. This CDR3 has 15 amino acids. CDR3 DNA sequence: TGTGCCAGCTCACCAGATAGGGGCAACACCGGGGAGCTGTTTTTT. Its protein is CASSPDRGNTGELFF.

V gene TRBV20-1 combines with J gene TRBJ1-1, with D unresolved. The CDR3 runs 13 residues. The ends were cut back, 4 bases at V and 1 base at J, with 10 bases in the middle. Germline assignment: CDR1 DFQATT and CDR2 SNEGSKA (reference sequence). Written as DNA, the CDR3 is TGCAGTGCTACTGGACCGCGGAACACTGAAGCTTTCTTT. It yields the protein CSATGPRNTEAFF.

This clonotype appeared many times. The chain is built from TRBV5-8 and TRBJ2-5; 8 nucleotides align to TRBD1. The length of the CDR3 is 14 residues. Germline V gene lookup returns CDR1 SGHTS and CDR2 YDEGEE. With 7 bases clipped from V and 2 bases from J, the junction kept 7 bases outside the gene matches. The CDR3 loop reads CASGQGGPQETQYF. CDR3 nucleotides: TGTGCCAGCGGACAGGGTGGTCCGCAAGAGACCCAGTACTTC.

The V call is TRBV7-8, the J call TRBJ1-2, with 10 nucleotides matching TRBD1. From germline, CDR1 is SGHVS and CDR2 FQNEAQ. The junction had 5 bases not matched to a gene; V was cut back by 1 base and J by 6 bases. This CDR3 is 15 amino acids long. The CDR3 reads CASSLDGTGVDGYTF. CDR3 DNA: TGTGCCAGCAGCTTAGATGGGACAGGGGTTGATGGCTACACCTTC. Together with reference TRBV7-8 and TRBJ1-2, the CDR3 gives the full variable domain: GAGVSQSPRYKVAKRGQDVALRCDPISGHVSLFWYQQALGQGPEFLTYFQNEAQLDKSGLPSDRFFAERPEGSVSTLKIQRTQQEDSAVYLCASSLDGTGVDGYTFGSGTRLTVV.

The V call is TRBV5-6, the J call TRBJ2-3; 7 bases line up with TRBD1. The length of the CDR3 is 16 residues. Per the germline V gene, CDR1 is SGHDT and CDR2 is YYEEEE. V lost 4 bases and J lost 4; bases outside the gene matches: 12. The DNA of the CDR3 is TGTGCCAGCAGCGTCGCCGGGACAGTCAACCCAGATACGCAGTATTTT. It codes for CASSVAGTVNPDTQYF.

This chain links TRBV14 with TRBJ2-2; D is unclear. Trimming removed 0 bases from V and 7 bases from J, with 3 bases in between. The CDR3 is 12 residues long. Germline-derived CDR1 and CDR2 are SGHDN and FVKESK. The CDR3: CASSQDYGELFF. The CDR3 bases are TGTGCCAGCAGCCAAGATTACGGGGAGCTGTTTTTT. The full variable domain, in which reference TRBV14 and TRBJ2-2 provide the parts outside the CDR3, is EAGVTQFPSHSVIEKGQTVTLRCDPISGHDNLYWYRRVMGKEIKFLLHFVKESKQDESGMPNNRFLAERTGGTYSTLKVQPAELEDSGVYFCASSQDYGELFFGEGSRLTVL.

The chain joins TRBV9 to TRBJ2-6; 7 bases are shared with TRBD1. CDR3 length equals 18 residues. After removal of 0 bases from V and 1 base from J, the junction contained 7 bases not matched to a gene. Per the germline V gene, CDR1 is SGDLS and CDR2 is YYNGEE. This chain's CDR3 is CASSVEGDRESGANVLTF. CDR3 DNA: TGTGCCAGCAGCGTAGAAGGGGACAGAGAATCTGGGGCCAACGTCCTGACTTTC.

The chain combines TRBV29-1 with TRBJ1-1; D remains unclear. This CDR3 contains 14 residues. The germline V gene encodes CDR1 SQVTM and CDR2 ANQGSEA. V lost 2 bases to trimming and J lost 5 bases, with 15 bases between them. The CDR3 nucleotides read TGCAGCGTTGAATCACCCGGTCTGGGGACTGAAGCTTTCTTT. This gives the protein CSVESPGLGTEAFF.

This clonotype was counted a few times. V is TRBV4-3 and J is TRBJ2-5; TRBD2 matches 9 bases. V dropped 0 bases and J dropped 5; count of bases not matched to a gene: 7. This CDR3 has 16 amino acids. CDR1 is LGHNA, CDR2 YSLEER, per germline. CDR3 nucleotides: TGCGCCAGCAGCCAAGACGTAGCGGGAGTTGGGGAGACCCAGTACTTC. Protein sequence: CASSQDVAGVGETQYF.

The chain is built from TRBV5-1 and TRBJ2-3; 7 bases align to TRBD2. With V trimmed by 0 bases and J by 7 bases, 5 bases remained unmatched. CDR1 and CDR2 from the germline V gene are SGHRS and YFSETQ. This CDR3 comprises 14 residues. In DNA, the CDR3 is TGCGCCAGCAGCTTGGGAAGCGGGGCTAATACGCAGTATTTT. Translated, it gives CASSLGSGANTQYF.

V is TRBV4-2 and J is TRBJ2-1; no firm D call. V dropped 1 base and J dropped 3 bases, with 10 bases sitting between them. Per the germline V gene, CDR1 is LGHNA and CDR2 is YNFKEQ. The CDR3 spans 15 residues. DNA of the CDR3: TGTGCCAGCAGCCAAGCCGACTTATACTACAATGAGCAGTTCTTC. This encodes CASSQADLYYNEQFF.

The chain has TRBV5-1 and TRBJ2-5, with D possibly matching TRBD1 (6 bases). The germline V and J ends were trimmed by 4 bases and 0 bases, with 13 bases remaining between them. The CDR3 is 15 residues long. Germline lookup yields CDR1 SGHRS and CDR2 YFSETQ. The DNA of the CDR3 is TGCGCCAGCAGCCCCGGACAGTCGTACCAAGAGACCCAGTACTTC. This gives the protein CASSPGQSYQETQYF. Full variable domain (remainder filled in from reference TRBV5-1 and TRBJ2-5): KAGVTQTPRYLIKTRGQQVTLSCSPISGHRSVSWYQQTPGQGLQFLFEYFSETQRNKGNFPGRFSGRQFSNSRSEMNVSTLELGDSALYLCASSPGQSYQETQYFGPGTRLLVL.

This clonotype was found a few times. This chain links TRBV6-5 with TRBJ2-1; D remains unclear. V was cut by 6 bases and J by 6 bases, with 12 bases left in between. The CDR3 is 13 residues long. The germline V gene encodes CDR1 MNHEY and CDR2 SVGAGI. CDR3 in amino acids: CASRIIPSNEQFF. CDR3 nucleotide sequence: TGTGCCAGCAGGATTATTCCCTCCAATGAGCAGTTCTTC.

This clonotype was seen a handful of times. The chain couples TRBV24-1 to TRBJ1-5, with D unclear. The germline gives CDR1 KGHDR, CDR2 SFDVKD. The germline V and J ends were trimmed by 4 bases and 9 bases, with 9 bases remaining between them. This CDR3 is built from 12 residues. This CDR3 is CATSEGPGPQHF. CDR3 nucleotide sequence: TGTGCCACCAGTGAAGGGCCGGGGCCCCAGCATTTT.

This sequence joins TRBV24-1 and TRBJ2-3; a possible D gene is TRBD2 (6 bases). Trimming removed 0 bases at V and 5 bases at J, with 14 bases between. The CDR3 consists of 16 residues. Per the germline V gene, CDR1 is KGHDR and CDR2 is SFDVKD. The CDR3 DNA sequence: TGTGCCACCAGTGATTTGCGGGCGGGACCGGTAGATACGCAGTATTTT. Amino acid sequence: CATSDLRAGPVDTQYF.

The chain employs TRBV12-3 or TRBV12-4 and TRBJ1-6, with a possible D match to TRBD1 (5 bases). The V end lost 5 bases, the J end lost 14 bases, and 22 bases lay between the germline ends. The CDR3 has 15 residues. The CDR3 DNA reads TGTGCCAGCAGTCCCCGAACAGGACTGTTCGAGACCCTCCACTTT. It is translated as CASSPRTGLFETLHF.

The gene calls are TRBV12-3 or TRBV12-4 and TRBJ1-1; D possibly corresponds to TRBD1 (5 bases). Trimming shortened V by 3 bases and J by 1 base, and 12 bases separated the two germline ends. This CDR3 spans 15 amino acids. The CDR3 reads CASSFHPGGNTEAFF. CDR3 sequence (DNA): TGTGCCAGCAGTTTCCATCCGGGGGGGAACACTGAAGCTTTCTTT.

This rearrangement joins TRBV5-1 to TRBJ2-7, with D unresolved. The CDR3 extends over 13 amino acids. The V and J ends lost 0 bases and 2 bases respectively, with 6 bases between them. CDR1 and CDR2 from the germline V gene are SGHRS and YFSETQ. The CDR3 spells CASSLDTAYEQYF. The CDR3 DNA reads as TGCGCCAGCAGCTTGGACACAGCCTACGAGCAGTACTTC.

This clonotype was recorded a few times. V is TRBV7-6 and J is TRBJ2-1; TRBD2 is a possible D gene (6 bases). From germline, CDR1 is SGHVS and CDR2 FNYEAQ. V dropped 1 base and J dropped 8 bases, with 15 bases sitting between them. The CDR3 is 15 residues long. In DNA, the CDR3 is TGTGCCAGCAGCTTAGGCCTAGCGTCGGGCGATGAGCAGTTCTTC. Residues: CASSLGLASGDEQFF.

In this sample, this clonotype turned up many times. J is TRBJ2-7 and V is TRBV10-3; a weak D match, TRBD1 (6 bases). V was shortened by 10 bases and J by 2 bases, with 21 bases between the two germline ends. The CDR3 is 15 residues long. Germline CDR1 is ENHRY and CDR2 is SYGVKD. For the CDR3, the DNA is TGTGCCACGATGGGGCGTCGGACAGAGGCCTACGAGCAGTACTTC. It codes for CATMGRRTEAYEQYF.

The gene calls are TRBV18 and TRBJ1-5, with D possibly matching TRBD1 (5 bases). CDR3 length equals 17 residues. The ends were cut back, 2 bases at V and 1 base at J, with 15 bases in the middle. From germline, CDR1 is KGHSH and CDR2 LQKENI. The CDR3 DNA sequence: TGTGCCAGCTCACCAGAGGGGCCCTACGGGAGCAATCAGCCCCAGCATTTT. Its translation: CASSPEGPYGSNQPQHF.

The chain links TRBV7-2 to TRBJ1-5; TRBD1 matches at 9 bases. Germline lookup yields CDR1 SGHTA and CDR2 FQGNSA. Losses at the gene ends were 4 bases for V and 5 bases for J; bases not matched to a gene: 3. The CDR3 contains 14 residues. For the CDR3, the DNA is TGTGCCAGCAGCTGGGGGACAGGGCATCAGCCCCAGCATTTT. Translating gives CASSWGTGHQPQHF. The full variable domain, in which reference TRBV7-2 and TRBJ1-5 provide the parts outside the CDR3, is GAGVSQSPSNKVTEKGKDVELRCDPISGHTALYWYRQSLGQGLEFLIYFQGNSAPDKSGLPSDRFSAERTGGSVSTLTIQRTQQEDSAVYLCASSWGTGHQPQHFGDGTRLSIL.

The sample holds a few counts of this clonotype. The rearrangement joins TRBV5-1 to TRBJ1-1; tentatively, D is TRBD1 (6 bases). In germline, CDR1 is SGHRS, CDR2 YFSETQ. This CDR3 is 15 amino acids long. V was shortened by 3 bases and J by 5 bases, with 17 bases between the two germline ends. The CDR3 reads CASSWEFGGLTEAFF. DNA of the CDR3: TGCGCCAGCAGCTGGGAGTTCGGGGGCTTAACTGAAGCTTTCTTT.

This chain connects TRBV6-2 or TRBV6-3 to TRBJ2-2, with D tentatively TRBD2 (5 bases). The germline CDR1 and CDR2 sequences are MNHEY and SVGEGT. The CDR3 is made up of 14 amino acids. Trimming stripped 5 bases from V and 1 base from J, with 8 bases between. CDR3 loop: CASSIRGNTGELFF. The CDR3 nucleotides read TGTGCCAGCAGTATTCGGGGGAACACCGGGGAGCTGTTTTTT.

In its sample, this clonotype was seen many times. The J gene is TRBJ2-5, the V gene TRBV7-2; 7 bases match TRBD2. V lost 4 bases to trimming and J lost 4 bases; unmatched junction nucleotides: 9. The germline V gene encodes CDR1 SGHTA and CDR2 FQGNSA. The CDR3 loop spans 15 amino acids. In DNA, the CDR3 is TGTGCCAGCAGCTCGCTCGGATGGGGGGGAGAGACCCAGTACTTC. It codes for CASSSLGWGGETQYF.